This entry lists 32 T cell receptor beta chains sequenced from one sample in a study of regulatory T cells in long-lasting Graves disease. Libraries of TCR beta came from iRepertoire HTBI primers plus Arm-PCR of CDR3 regions. Each CDR3 protein is one row after TCRdb ran MiXCR on the multiplex PCR reads. The repertoire includes some 460,000 distinct CDR3 sequences, around 15% of them detected once, and approximately 12% sits in the top ten. Time point indicated: newly diagnosed GD, antithyroid drugs for less than 3 months. The TCR library was prepared using RNA isolated from PBMCs. This same sample was also part of a study on T cells in Graves' hyperthyroidism and ophthalmopathy.

The sequencing here drew on peripheral blood mononuclear cells (PBMCs), taken at new diagnosis, from a patient treated with antithyroid drugs. These receptors came from a man aged 35-49 years with Graves disease.

The table lists this clonotype with many counts. This rearrangement joins TRBV11-2 to TRBJ2-2; D not certain. The CDR3 length is 14 residues. CDR1 is SGHAT and CDR2 is FQNNGV in the germline V gene. V dropped 5 bases and J dropped 1 base, with 8 bases sitting between them. The CDR3 DNA reads as TGTGCCAGCAGCCCAAGAGTGAACACCGGGGAGCTGTTTTTT. Translating it yields CASSPRVNTGELFF.

The chain recombines TRBV5-1 with TRBJ2-3, with D maybe TRBD1 (6 bases). The better agreement between TRBJ2-7 and the DNA end casts doubt on the J call. In germline, CDR1 is SGHRS, CDR2 YFSETQ. This CDR3 is built from 16 residues. In DNA form, the CDR3 reads TGCGCCAGCAGCCCCATCACAAGACAGGAGAGCTACGAGCAGTACTTC. Its protein is CASSPITRQESYEQYF.

This clonotype was observed at least ten times. The chain joins TRBV19 to TRBJ2-5; TRBD2 matches at 8 bases. J lost 5 bases, V lost 7 bases, and 12 bases had no gene match. Germline V gene data show CDR1 as LNHDA and CDR2 as SQIVND (reference sequence). This CDR3 spans 15 amino acids. CDR3 sequence: CASKAGSGRGETQYF. For the CDR3, the DNA is TGTGCCAGTAAAGCTGGAAGCGGGAGAGGGGAGACCCAGTACTTC.

This clonotype was counted many times. The V and J genes are TRBV5-1 and TRBJ2-3; tentative D call: TRBD2 (6 bases). The CDR3 is 15 residues long. The V gene lost 3 bases and the J gene lost 0 bases, with 11 bases spanning the gap. Germline CDR1 SGHRS, CDR2 YFSETQ. The CDR3 coding sequence is TGCGCCAGCAGCTCCCGCGGGGCCAGCACAGATACGCAGTATTTT. This codes for CASSSRGASTDTQYF. Complete variable domain (other parts from reference TRBV5-1 and TRBJ2-3): KAGVTQTPRYLIKTRGQQVTLSCSPISGHRSVSWYQQTPGQGLQFLFEYFSETQRNKGNFPGRFSGRQFSNSRSEMNVSTLELGDSALYLCASSSRGASTDTQYFGPGTRLTVL.

In its sample, this clonotype was seen many times. CDR3 in DNA: TGCAGTGCTACCAGGACGTTAACAGATACGCAGTATTTT. Its translation: CSATRTLTDTQYF. The chain carries TRBV20-1 and TRBJ2-3; no clear D. The CDR3 sequence is 13 residues long. V shed 4 bases and J shed 3 bases, with 11 bases lying between them. Germline lookup yields CDR1 DFQATT and CDR2 SNEGSKA (reference sequence).

This clonotype was detected a few times. The CDR3, as DNA: TGTGCTAGTGGTTTGGCCCCCGCAGGCGGCTACACCTTC. It yields the protein CASGLAPAGGYTF. This rearrangement joins TRBV12-5 to TRBJ1-2; no clear D gene. The germline V gene has CDR1 LGHNT and CDR2 FRNRAP. This CDR3 region has 13 residues. Trimming took off 1 base at V and 8 bases at J, with 11 bases between the two ends.

This clonotype was recorded at least ten times. V is TRBV3-1 and J is TRBJ1-6; tentative D call: TRBD1 (5 bases). The V end was cut by 3 bases, the J end by 8 bases, with 11 bases between. The germline V gene encodes CDR1 LGHDT and CDR2 YNNKEL (reference sequence). The CDR3 is made up of 14 amino acids. CDR3 nucleotides: TGTGCCAGCAGCCACTGGGGGTCAGATTCACCCCTCCACTTT. This gives the protein CASSHWGSDSPLHF. The full variable domain, rest sourced from reference TRBV3-1 and TRBJ1-6, is DTAVSQTPKYLVTQMGNDKSIKCEQNLGHDTMYWYKQDSKKFLKIMFSYNNKELIINETVPNRFSPKSPDKAHLNLHINSLELGDSAVYFCASSHWGSDSPLHFGNGTRLTVT.

This clonotype was detected many times. This rearrangement joins TRBV12-3 or TRBV12-4 to TRBJ2-3; 8 bases are shared with TRBD2. V dropped 5 bases and J dropped 3; count of bases not matched to a gene: 10. CDR3 length: 16 amino acids. The CDR3 spells CASSTPPSGRTDTQYF. The CDR3 bases are TGTGCCAGCAGTACTCCCCCCAGCGGGAGAACAGATACGCAGTATTTT.

The chain uses TRBV10-3 and TRBJ2-1, with TRBD2 matching 7 bases. With V trimmed by 4 bases and J by 7 bases, 10 bases remained unmatched. The CDR3 consists of 15 residues. Germline values: CDR1 ENHRY, CDR2 SYGVKD. CDR3 sequence: CAISVGSAGVNEQFF. The CDR3 coding sequence is TGTGCCATCAGTGTGGGTTCTGCGGGAGTAAATGAGCAGTTCTTC.

This clonotype was detected many times. The chain employs TRBV6-2 or TRBV6-3 and TRBJ1-5; a possible D gene is TRBD1 (6 bases). Looked up from germline, CDR1 is MNHEY and CDR2 is SVGEGT. Trimming left V 6 bases short and J 0 bases short, with 12 bases between. The CDR3 length is 15 residues. The chain's CDR3 is CASRPTGFSNQPQHF. The CDR3 region has the DNA TGTGCCAGCAGACCAACAGGGTTTAGCAATCAGCCCCAGCATTTT.

The V and J genes are TRBV6-2 or TRBV6-3 and TRBJ2-6; the D call may be TRBD1 or TRBD2 (6 bases each). CDR1 is MNHEY and CDR2 is SVGEGT in the germline V gene. The CDR3 contains 15 residues. V was clipped by 3 bases and J by 2 bases, with 8 bases between them. CDR3 nucleotide sequence: TGTGCCAGCAGTTATGGGGGGCCTGGGGCCAACGTCCTGACTTTC. It specifies CASSYGGPGANVLTF.

This clonotype was counted many times. The chain carries TRBV15 and TRBJ2-7; TRBD2 is a possible D gene (5 bases). The CDR3 is made up of 13 amino acids. Germline loops: CDR1 LNHNV, CDR2 YYDKDF (reference sequence). Trimming shortened V by 1 base and J by 6 bases, and 10 bases separated the two germline ends. CDR3 coding DNA: TGTGCCACCAGCAGAGCGGGTGGGAGCGAGCAGTACTTC. Its protein product is CATSRAGGSEQYF.

This clonotype was picked up many times. The chain couples TRBV18 to TRBJ2-1, with 9 bases identical to TRBD2. The end of the DNA is better explained by TRBJ2-5, so the J call may be wrong. The CDR3 length is 16 residues. CDR1 is KGHSH and CDR2 is LQKENI in the germline V gene. CDR3 sequence: CASSPTAGGRRETQYF. CDR3 nucleotides: TGTGCCAGCTCACCTACAGCGGGAGGCCGCCGGGAGACCCAGTACTTC.

In this sample, this clonotype turned up many times. V gene TRBV6-1 combines with J gene TRBJ2-1, with 10 bases matching TRBD1. After removal of 6 bases from V and 8 bases from J, the junction contained 16 bases not matched to a gene. This CDR3 spans 17 amino acids. From germline, CDR1 is MNHNS and CDR2 SASEGT. The chain's CDR3 is CASRPGQGYPNSDEQFF. The CDR3 DNA reads TGTGCCAGCAGGCCGGGACAGGGGTACCCCAACAGCGATGAGCAGTTCTTC.

This clonotype was detected many times. The chain links TRBV5-5 to TRBJ1-1, with no clear D. V was trimmed by 0 bases and J by 5 bases, leaving 14 bases between them. Germline V gene data show CDR1 as SGHKS and CDR2 as YYEKEE (reference sequence). This CDR3 has 15 amino acids. CDR3 in DNA: TGTGCCAGCAGCTTGGTACCGGTTTCGGGGACTGAAGCTTTCTTT. Protein sequence: CASSLVPVSGTEAFF.

This clonotype was recorded at least ten times. The genes are TRBV11-3 and TRBJ1-2; no firm D call. Germline V gene data show CDR1 as SGHNT and CDR2 as YENEEA. V was pared by 4 bases and J by 2 bases, with 11 bases between. The CDR3 is 14 amino acids. The CDR3 sequence: CASSSLTENYGYTF. The CDR3 nucleotides are TGTGCCAGCAGCTCATTGACCGAGAACTATGGCTACACCTTC.

This clonotype has only a few counts. The gene calls are TRBV19 and TRBJ2-5, with 8 bases aligning to TRBD1. Germline CDR1 LNHDA, CDR2 SQIVND (reference sequence). Trimming at V came to 4 bases and at J to 2 bases, leaving 6 bases not matched to a gene. The CDR3 extends over 15 amino acids. The CDR3 protein is CASSTGTGQQETQYF. CDR3 in DNA: TGTGCCAGTAGTACCGGGACAGGACAGCAAGAGACCCAGTACTTC.

This clonotype showed up just a few times. V gene TRBV10-3 combines with J gene TRBJ2-4; 7 nucleotides match TRBD2. V dropped 2 bases and J dropped 0; count of bases not matched to a gene: 7. Germline CDR1 ENHRY, CDR2 SYGVKD. CDR3 size: 17 residues. The CDR3 DNA reads as TGTGCCATCAGTGAGAAGAGCGGGGCCCTAGCCAAAAACATTCAGTACTTC. As protein: CAISEKSGALAKNIQYF.

This clonotype came up many times. This chain connects TRBV3-1 to TRBJ2-2, with no clear D. The germline V gene has CDR1 LGHDT and CDR2 YNNKEL (reference sequence). V gave up 4 bases and J gave up 6 bases, with 9 bases separating them. The CDR3 loop spans 13 amino acids. This CDR3 is CASSPFRAGELFF. The CDR3 region has the DNA TGTGCCAGCAGCCCTTTCCGGGCCGGGGAGCTGTTTTTT.

There are many counts of this clonotype. This rearrangement joins TRBV5-1 to TRBJ2-3; the D is unclear. CDR1 and CDR2 (germline): SGHRS, YFSETQ. The CDR3 runs to 15 residues. Trimming took 7 bases from V and 4 from J, leaving 19 bases between them. CDR3 protein: CASSPSASRADTQYF. CDR3 bases: TGCGCCAGCTCCCCCTCGGCCTCTCGAGCAGATACGCAGTATTTT.

The chain links TRBV5-1 to TRBJ2-7; TRBD2 matches 7 bases. The CDR3 runs 21 residues. V lost 0 bases to trimming and J lost 0 bases; unmatched junction nucleotides: 21. Looked up from germline, CDR1 is SGHRS and CDR2 is YFSETQ. CDR3 DNA: TGCGCCAGCAGCTTGGACGTCTTGGGGGGGAATAGGCTAGCGGACTCCTACGAGCAGTACTTC. Translated: CASSLDVLGGNRLADSYEQYF.

The sample holds a few counts of this clonotype. This rearrangement joins TRBV10-3 to TRBJ1-2; D uncertain. CDR1 is ENHRY and CDR2 is SYGVKD in the germline V gene. This CDR3 contains 14 residues. Trimming removed 0 bases from V and 2 bases from J, with 7 bases in between. The CDR3 bases are TGTGCCATCAGTGAGTCATCGACCAACTATGGCTACACCTTC. As protein: CAISESSTNYGYTF.

The chain couples TRBV27 to TRBJ2-7, with D possibly being TRBD1 or TRBD2 (5 bases each). Trimming took 5 bases from V and 7 from J, leaving 18 bases between them. The CDR3 sequence is 14 residues long. The V gene's germline CDR1 is MNHEY and CDR2 SMNVEV (reference sequence). The CDR3 DNA sequence: TGTGCCAGCAGTCGTTCCGGGACCCCGCCGGAGCAGTACTTC. Translated: CASSRSGTPPEQYF.

The sample holds many counts of this clonotype. The chain recombines TRBV27 with TRBJ2-7, with D possibly being TRBD1 (5 bases). The CDR3 runs to 13 residues. The germline CDR1 and CDR2 sequences are MNHEY and SMNVEV (reference sequence). V lost 2 bases, J lost 3 bases, and 8 bases lay in between. The CDR3 loop is CASSLQGYYEQYF. CDR3 bases: TGTGCCAGCAGTTTACAGGGTTACTACGAGCAGTACTTC.

This rearrangement joins TRBV20-1 to TRBJ2-1, with TRBD2 matching 11 bases. The CDR3 sequence is 17 residues long. Trimming took 6 bases from V and 3 from J; bases not matched to a gene: 13. Germline assignment: CDR1 DFQATT and CDR2 SNEGSKA (reference sequence). CDR3 nucleotides: TGCAGTGCAACAACTTTGGGACTAGCGGTACACTACAATGAGCAGTTCTTC. Its translation: CSATTLGLAVHYNEQFF.

This clonotype has a handful of counts. In nucleotides, the CDR3 is TGCAGCGTTGAAGTAGCTGGGGCCAACGTCCTGACTTTC. It translates to CSVEVAGANVLTF. The chain couples TRBV29-1 to TRBJ2-6; the D is unclear. There are 13 residues in the CDR3. V was cut by 1 base and J by 2 bases, with 3 bases left in between. CDR1 and CDR2 from the germline V gene are SQVTM and ANQGSEA.

This clonotype was recorded a few times. The gene calls are TRBV12-3 or TRBV12-4 and TRBJ2-7; 8 positions match TRBD1. This CDR3 region has 19 residues. Unmatched junction bases numbered 20, after V lost 6 bases and J lost 1 base. The CDR3 region has the DNA TGTGCCAGCAGACCCGACAGGGGATCGGCCGGCGCCTTTTCCTACGAGCAGTACTTC. It is translated as CASRPDRGSAGAFSYEQYF.

V is TRBV12-3 or TRBV12-4 and J is TRBJ1-1, with 7 bases that match TRBD1. V lost 7 bases and J lost 1; bases outside the gene matches: 3. There are 13 residues in the CDR3. CDR3 nucleotide sequence: TGTGCCAGCACGACAGGGACGAACACTGAAGCTTTCTTT. Translating it yields CASTTGTNTEAFF.

This clonotype was detected many times. This sequence joins TRBV2 and TRBJ2-5; TRBD1 is a possible D gene (6 bases). Germline V gene sequence: CDR1 SNHLY, CDR2 FYNNEI. The CDR3 consists of 16 residues. Trimming shortened V by 2 bases and J by 5 bases, and 18 bases separated the two germline ends. The CDR3 DNA reads as TGTGCCAGCAGTGAACCTACAGGGTGGAGTTCGGAGACCCAGTACTTC. Its protein is CASSEPTGWSSETQYF.

This clonotype was seen repeatedly, ten times or more. The gene calls are TRBV28 and TRBJ1-3, with no clear D. Between the trimmed V and J ends, which lost 3 bases and 4 bases, there was a span of 4 bases. The CDR3 loop spans 12 amino acids. Per germline, CDR1 MDHEN and CDR2 SYDVKM. CDR3 DNA: TGTGCCAGCAGTTTTCGAGGAAACACCATATATTTT. This gives the protein CASSFRGNTIYF. The full variable domain, completed using reference TRBV28 and TRBJ1-3, is DVKVTQSSRYLVKRTGEKVFLECVQDMDHENMFWYRQDPGLGLRLIYFSYDVKMKEKGDIPEGYSVSREKKERFSLILESASTNQTSMYLCASSFRGNTIYFGEGSWLTVV.

This clonotype was detected many times. The chain joins TRBV20-1 to TRBJ2-3; D remains ambiguous. The germline V gene has CDR1 DFQATT and CDR2 SNEGSKA (reference sequence). The V end lost 3 bases, the J end lost 5 bases, and 18 bases lay between the germline ends. The CDR3 is made up of 15 amino acids. This chain's CDR3 is CSASPVQGIQDTQYF. Here the CDR3 DNA reads TGCAGTGCTAGTCCCGTACAAGGCATCCAAGATACGCAGTATTTT.

This clonotype was counted a few times. The rearrangement links TRBV3-1 to TRBJ2-4; D is uncertain. V gave up 2 bases and J gave up 6 bases, with 8 bases separating them. This CDR3 has 13 amino acids. Germline CDR1 reads LGHDT; CDR2 reads YNNKEL (reference sequence). CDR3 region: CASSQSPTNIQYF. In DNA form, the CDR3 reads TGTGCCAGCAGCCAAAGTCCCACAAACATTCAGTACTTC.